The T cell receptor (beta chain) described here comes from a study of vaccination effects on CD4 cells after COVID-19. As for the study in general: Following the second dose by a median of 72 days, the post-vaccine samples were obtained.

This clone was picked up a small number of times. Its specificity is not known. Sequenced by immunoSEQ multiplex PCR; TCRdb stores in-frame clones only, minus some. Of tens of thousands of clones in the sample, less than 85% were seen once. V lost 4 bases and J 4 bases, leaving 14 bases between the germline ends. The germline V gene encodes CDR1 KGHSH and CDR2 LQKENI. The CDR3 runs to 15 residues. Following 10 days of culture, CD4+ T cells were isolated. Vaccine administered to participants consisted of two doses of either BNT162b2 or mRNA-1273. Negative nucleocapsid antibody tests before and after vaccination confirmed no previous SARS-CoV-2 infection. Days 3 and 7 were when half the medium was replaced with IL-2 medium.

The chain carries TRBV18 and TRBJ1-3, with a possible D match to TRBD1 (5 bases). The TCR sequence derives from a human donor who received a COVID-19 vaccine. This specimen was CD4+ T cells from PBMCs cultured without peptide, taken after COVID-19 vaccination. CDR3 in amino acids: CASSLTGTLGNTIYF. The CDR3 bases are TGTGCCAGCTCACTTACCGGGACCCTAGGAAACACCATATATTTT.